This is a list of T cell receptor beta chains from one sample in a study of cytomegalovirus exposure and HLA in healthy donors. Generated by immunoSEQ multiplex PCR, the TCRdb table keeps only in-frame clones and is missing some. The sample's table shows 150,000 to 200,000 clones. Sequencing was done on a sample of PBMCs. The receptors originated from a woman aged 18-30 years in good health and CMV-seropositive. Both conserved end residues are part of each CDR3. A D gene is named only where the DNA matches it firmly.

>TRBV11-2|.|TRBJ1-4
TGTGCCAGCAGCATCCGGTCACGGAGACTTAATGAAAAACTGTTTTTT
CASSIRSRRLNEKLFF
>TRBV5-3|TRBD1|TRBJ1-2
TGTGCCAGAAATGTCAGGGGGTTTATAGGTGGCTACACCTTC
CARNVRGFIGGYTF
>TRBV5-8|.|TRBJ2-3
TGTGCCAGCACCCCTTCGACAGTGTACTTCCCCAACACAGATACGCAGTATTTT
CASTPSTVYFPNTDTQYF
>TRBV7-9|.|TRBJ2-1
TGTGCCAGCAGCTTAGTGGGGCCTAGGGAGCAGTTCTTC
CASSLVGPREQFF
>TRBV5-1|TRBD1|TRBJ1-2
TGCGCCAGCAGCTTGGGACAGGGACTCTATGGCTACACCTTC
CASSLGQGLYGYTF
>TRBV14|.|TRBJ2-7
TGTGCCAGCAGCCAAGCATACGAGCAGTACTTC
CASSQAYEQYF
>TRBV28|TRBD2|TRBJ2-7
TGTGCCAGCAGTGTACTAGCGGGCTACTCCTACGAGCAGTACTTC
CASSVLAGYSYEQYF
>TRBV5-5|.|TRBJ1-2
TGTGCCAGCAGCTTGGGACAGAACTATGGCTACACCTTC
CASSLGQNYGYTF
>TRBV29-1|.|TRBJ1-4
TGCAGCGTTGAAAACTTCCCAGGCCGGGAAAAACTGTTTTTT
CSVENFPGREKLFF
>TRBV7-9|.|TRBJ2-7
TGTGCCAGCAGCTTAGGGGGAGCGGCTATCGGCTACGAGCAGTACTTC
CASSLGGAAIGYEQYF
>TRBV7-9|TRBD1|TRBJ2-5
TGTGCCAGCAGCGTAGGGACAGGGGGTCAAAAGACCCAGTACTTC
CASSVGTGGQKTQYF
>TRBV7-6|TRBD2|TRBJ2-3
TGTGCCAGCAGCTTAGGGCCGACTAGCGGGGGTGCTAGCACAGATACGCAGTATTTT
CASSLGPTSGGASTDTQYF